The rows below give T cell receptor beta chains drawn from one sample of a study of CD8+CD57+ T cells in acquired aplastic anemia. Each CDR3 protein gets one entry after TCRdb re-called the reads with MiXCR. Found here are under 200,000 distinct CDR3 sequences, around 40% of them singletons; the top ten hold approximately 1%. The material sequenced was sorted CD4+, CD8+, or CD8+CD57+ T cells (not recorded which) from PBMCs. The receptors derive from a human donor in good health. Both conserved end residues are part of each CDR3. The order of the fields is J gene, D gene, V gene, clone size, CDR3 DNA, CDR3 protein. The D gene is left open where the match is weak. Only some rows state a clone size, as once, few, many or a class for expanded clones.

J: TRBJ1-1
D: TRBD1
V: TRBV18
size: few
DNA: TGTGCCAGCTCACCCTCGACAGGGGTAGGGATGAACACTGAAGCTTTCTTT
CDR3: CASSPSTGVGMNTEAFF

J: TRBJ2-2
D: -
V: TRBV7-9
size: many
DNA: TGTGCCAGCAGCTTGGACAGAAACACCGGGGAGCTGTTTTTT
CDR3: CASSLDRNTGELFF

J: TRBJ2-1
D: -
V: TRBV24-1
size: -
DNA: TGTGCCACCAGTGATTCCCCGCTTTACAATGAGCAGTTCTTC
CDR3: CATSDSPLYNEQFF

J: TRBJ1-1
D: -
V: TRBV9
size: -
DNA: TGTGCCAGCAGCCTGCTTTCAGGTACGAACACTGAAGCTTTCTTT
CDR3: CASSLLSGTNTEAFF

J: TRBJ1-3
D: -
V: TRBV5-1
size: -
DNA: TGCGCCAGCAGCTTCGGGACCGGAGACACCATATATTTT
CDR3: CASSFGTGDTIYF

J: TRBJ1-1
D: -
V: TRBV7-9
size: -
DNA: TGTGCCCGAGGGCTGGGTGAAGCTTTCTTT
CDR3: CARGLGEAFF

J: TRBJ1-5
D: -
V: TRBV10-3
size: many
DNA: TGTGCCATCAGTGACCCCGTCACAGGGCCCGGTCAGCCCCAGCATTTT
CDR3: CAISDPVTGPGQPQHF

J: TRBJ2-7
D: -
V: TRBV20-1
size: -
DNA: TGCAGTGCTAGAGAAGGGGGGGGAGTGCAGTACTTC
CDR3: CSAREGGGVQYF

J: TRBJ1-1
D: -
V: TRBV10-2
size: few
DNA: TGCGCCAGCAGTGAGGGTAAGAACACTGAAGCTTTCTTT
CDR3: CASSEGKNTEAFF

J: TRBJ1-5
D: -
V: TRBV20-1
size: -
DNA: TGCAGTGCTGGGGCCGCGATGGCCCAGCATTTT
CDR3: CSAGAAMAQHF

J: TRBJ2-5
D: TRBD2
V: TRBV7-3
size: -
DNA: TGTGCCAGCAGCTTAGGTTTGCTAGCGGGGTACCAAGAGACCCAGTACTTC
CDR3: CASSLGLLAGYQETQYF

J: TRBJ1-1
D: -
V: TRBV10-3
size: -
DNA: TGTGCCATCAGTTTGACAGTAGAGGATACTGAAGCTTTCTTT
CDR3: CAISLTVEDTEAFF

J: TRBJ1-1
D: -
V: TRBV10-3
size: -
DNA: TGTGCCGTGACTTCGGGACAGAACACTGAAGCTTTCTTT
CDR3: CAVTSGQNTEAFF

J: TRBJ2-7
D: -
V: TRBV20-1
size: -
DNA: TGCAGTGCTAGAGATCCCCTGTGGGGCGGGACGGAGGACGAGCAGTACTTC
CDR3: CSARDPLWGGTEDEQYF